This T cell receptor beta chain was found in a study of T cell responses to AZD1222 COVID-19 vaccine. About the research overall: Analysis merged second doses at about 4 or about 12 weeks. Study observations and caveats: Among AZD1222 vaccinees, only five or six were seropositive at baseline. Most donors were white British and more were female, and clonal diversity was possibly underestimated.

The CDR3 is made up of 14 amino acids. V dropped 5 bases and J dropped 1 base, with 9 bases sitting between them. CDR1 and CDR2 from the germline V gene are SGHVS and FQNEAQ. Sequencing used immunoSEQ multiplex PCR; TCRdb keeps in-frame clones, though not all of them. This sample has around 87,000 clones, with 70% to 90% found just once. Concerning this clone: What it binds is unknown.

The sequencing here drew on peripheral blood, taken on day 0 of AZD1222 vaccination. This TCR was sampled from an adult in good health. This chain links TRBV7-8 with TRBJ1-3; D is ambiguous. CDR3 residues: CASSPDWSGNTIYF. The CDR3 nucleotides read TGTGCCAGCAGCCCCGATTGGTCTGGAAACACCATATATTTT.